This T cell receptor (beta chain) was observed in a study of cytomegalovirus exposure and HLA in healthy donors. Findings and caveats of the study: The study flagged some 170 TCR beta chains as cytomegalovirus-associated. Sequencing likely generated an artifact that appeared as a cluster of highly shared sequence variants. CMV serostatus alone was available as immune exposure information.

Whereas donors were nominally healthy upon sampling, unrecorded immune exposures were probable. The CDR3 consists of 15 residues. Trimming removed 0 bases from V and 7 bases from J, with 15 bases in between. From germline, CDR1 is MNHEY and CDR2 SVGAGI. Notes on this clone: Its antigen is as yet unknown.

The PCR employed 60 Vbeta primers together with 13 Jbeta primers. Assay used: immunoSEQ multiplex PCR; TCRdb lists only in-frame clones, some missing. This table has under 140,000 clones, over 60% appearing once. The TCR comes from a woman aged 60-70 years in good health and CMV-seropositive. The sequenced material came from PBMCs. The V call is TRBV6-5, the J call TRBJ2-5, with D uncertain. CDR3 protein: CASSYSRLDRGTQYF. The CDR3, as DNA: TGTGCCAGCAGTTACTCGAGGCTCGATCGCGGGACCCAGTACTTC.